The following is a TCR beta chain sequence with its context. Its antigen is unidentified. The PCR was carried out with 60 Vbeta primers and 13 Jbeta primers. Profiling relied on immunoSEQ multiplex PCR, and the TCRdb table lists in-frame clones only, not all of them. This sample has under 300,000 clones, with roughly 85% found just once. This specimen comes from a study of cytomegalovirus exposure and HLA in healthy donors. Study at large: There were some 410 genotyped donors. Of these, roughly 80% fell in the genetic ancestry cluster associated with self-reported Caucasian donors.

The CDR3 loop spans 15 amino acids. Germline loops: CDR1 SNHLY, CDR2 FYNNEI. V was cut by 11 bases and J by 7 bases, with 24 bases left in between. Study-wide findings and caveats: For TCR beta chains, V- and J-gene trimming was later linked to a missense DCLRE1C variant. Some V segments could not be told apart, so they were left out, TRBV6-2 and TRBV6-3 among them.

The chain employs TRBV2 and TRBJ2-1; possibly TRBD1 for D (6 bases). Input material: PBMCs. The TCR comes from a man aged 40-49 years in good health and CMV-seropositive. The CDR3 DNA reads TGTGCCGGGGGCTCTCCGGGCAGGGCAAGGAATGAGCAGTTCTTC. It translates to CAGGSPGRARNEQFF.